The present T cell receptor beta chain was sequenced within a study of blood T cell repertoires in COVID-19. About the study: Samples came from the United States, Italy and Spain, spanning acute and convalescent COVID-19. PBMCs, B-cell-depleted T cells, or T cells were the source of the cDNA or gDNA that made up the material.

Source study methods: It was from reference gene primer amplification that nucleated cell counts were estimated. Repertoires were generated with immunoSEQ multiplex PCR, while TCRdb's copy carries only in-frame clones and drops some. V and J calls and clone size are those listed in that table; D and trimming were worked out from the DNA. The data hold a few hundred thousand clones, with 70% to 90% observed a single time. Germline CDR1 is PRHDT and CDR2 is FYEKMQ (reference sequence). V was clipped by 0 bases and J by 5 bases; unmatched bases: 3. The CDR3 totals 15 residues. This chain joins TRBV13 and TRBJ1-4; 7 positions match TRBD1. Input material: PBMCs or T cells enriched from blood (not recorded which). The sequence derives from a young woman who had recovered from COVID-19. CDR3 nucleotide sequence: TGTGCCAGCAGCTTAGGAGGGACAGACAATGAAAAACTGTTTTTT. Translation: CASSLGGTDNEKLFF.